This is a list of T cell receptor beta chains from one sample in a study of T cell responses to AZD1222 COVID-19 vaccine. TCRdb keeps only in-frame clones here, not all; method: immunoSEQ multiplex PCR. Among 150,000 to 200,000 clones, roughly 92% were seen once, and the ten largest hold about 0.6%. The sequences come from peripheral blood, collected on day 0 of AZD1222 vaccination. Receptors were obtained from an adult in good health. The CDR3 runs from the conserved cysteine through the conserved F or W. D genes are given only for firm matches. The listing skips clone size in some rows; elsewhere it reads once, few, many or a size class.

-	-	TRBV3-1/TRBV3-2	TRBJ2-1	CASSPHQWNEQFF	TGTGCCAGCAGTCCTCATCAGTGGAATGAGCAGTTCTTC
-	-	TRBV9	TRBJ1-6	CASSVTPVPGNSPLHF	TGTGCCAGCAGCGTCACACCGGTCCCGGGTAATTCACCCCTCCACTTT
-	-	TRBV5-6	TRBJ1-6	CASSLVLDRDSPLHF	TGTGCCAGCAGCTTAGTCTTGGACAGAGATTCACCCCTCCACTTT
-	-	TRBV7-9	TRBJ1-2	CASSSTANYGYTF	TGTGCCAGCAGCTCGACAGCTAACTATGGCTACACCTTC
TRBD2	-	TRBV7-7	TRBJ2-3	CASSPLAASTDTQYF	TGTGCCAGCAGTCCTCTAGCGGCTAGCACAGATACGCAGTATTTT
-	-	TRBV14	TRBJ1-4	CASSLISGATNEKLFF	TGTGCCAGCAGCCTCATATCCGGAGCGACTAATGAAAAACTGTTTTTT
TRBD2	once	TRBV4-1	TRBJ2-1	CASSQAWGLAGWGLNNEQFF	TGCGCCAGCAGCCAAGCGTGGGGACTAGCGGGATGGGGATTGAACAATGAGCAGTTCTTC
-	-	TRBV10-3	TRBJ1-3	CATKGSGDGNTIYF	TGTGCCACCAAAGGTTCAGGGGATGGAAACACCATATATTTT
TRBD1	-	TRBV5-1	TRBJ1-1	CASRPGGVGTEAFF	TGCGCCAGCAGGCCAGGGGGAGTGGGCACTGAAGCTTTCTTT
TRBD1	-	TRBV6-1	TRBJ1-6	CASSVPGTARGAYNSPLHF	TGTGCCAGCAGTGTCCCCGGGACAGCCCGTGGAGCCTATAATTCACCCCTCCACTTT
TRBD1	-	TRBV3-1/TRBV3-2	TRBJ1-1	CASSQDLKGTGAVQYTEAFF	TGTGCCAGCAGCCAAGATCTTAAAGGGACAGGGGCCGTCCAGTACACTGAAGCTTTCTTT
-	once	TRBV18	TRBJ2-7	CASRTRSEQYF	TGTGCCAGCCGGACACGATCCGAGCAGTACTTC
TRBD1	-	TRBV19	TRBJ2-3	CASRPPGTGLGGQYF	TGTGCCAGTAGGCCTCCCGGGACAGGGCTGGGGGGGCAGTATTTT
TRBD1	-	TRBV19	TRBJ2-1	CASIGTGTNNEQFF	TGTGCCAGTATTGGGACAGGGACCAACAATGAGCAGTTCTTC
-	once	TRBV5-4	TRBJ2-5	CASGIQETQYF	TGTGCCAGCGGGATCCAAGAGACCCAGTACTTC
-	-	TRBV5-1	TRBJ1-3	CASSSGISGNTIYF	TGCGCCAGCAGCTCGGGAATCTCTGGAAACACCATATATTTT
-	-	TRBV6-5	TRBJ1-3	CASTLYAGNTIYF	TGTGCCAGCACCCTCTATGCTGGAAACACCATATATTTT
TRBD1	-	TRBV6-5	TRBJ1-4	CASSYGTGRNEKLFF	TGTGCCAGCAGTTACGGGACAGGGAGAAATGAAAAACTGTTTTTT
-	-	TRBV24-1	TRBJ1-5	CASDRGVGNQPQHF	TGTGCCTCGGACCGGGGCGTAGGGAATCAGCCCCAGCATTTT
-	-	TRBV7-3	TRBJ1-5	CASSLGGRNQPQHF	TGTGCCAGCAGCTTAGGCGGGCGCAATCAGCCCCAGCATTTT
TRBD1	-	TRBV9	TRBJ2-7	CASSVEGQGRNHEQYF	TGTGCCAGCAGCGTAGAGGGACAGGGGAGGAATCACGAGCAGTACTTC
-	-	TRBV5-8	TRBJ2-6	CAIRPGTWGGSGANVLTF	TGTGCCATCAGACCAGGGACCTGGGGAGGTAGTGGGGCCAACGTCCTGACTTTC
TRBD1	-	TRBV13	TRBJ2-7	CASSPIGTGYEQYF	TGTGCCAGCAGCCCAATCGGGACAGGGTACGAGCAGTACTTC
-	few	TRBV5-1	TRBJ2-3	CASSRSTDTQYF	TGCGCCAGCAGCCGTAGCACAGATACGCAGTATTTT
-	-	TRBV10-3	TRBJ1-6	CAISESAGASNSPLHF	TGTGCCATCAGTGAGTCCGCAGGGGCGAGTAATTCACCCCTCCACTTT
-	-	TRBV6-5	TRBJ1-3	CASIKTASGNTIYF	TGTGCCAGCATAAAGACAGCCTCTGGAAACACCATATATTTT
-	-	TRBV28	TRBJ1-5	CASMSDRYVSNQPQHF	TGTGCCAGCATGTCGGACAGATACGTTAGCAATCAGCCCCAGCATTTT
-	-	TRBV5-1	TRBJ1-4	CASSLQGGTNEKLFF	TGCGCCAGCAGCTTACAGGGCGGAACTAATGAAAAACTGTTTTTT
-	-	TRBV28	TRBJ1-1	CASSRTPGAEAFF	TGTGCCAGCAGCCGAACGCCGGGAGCTGAAGCTTTCTTT
-	-	TRBV6-2/TRBV6-3	TRBJ2-7	CASSYRATYEQYF	TGTGCCAGCAGTTACCGTGCCACCTACGAGCAGTACTTC
TRBD1	-	TRBV29-1	TRBJ1-4	CSAALGQVNEKLFF	TGCAGCGCAGCCCTGGGACAGGTGAATGAAAAACTGTTTTTT
TRBD2	-	TRBV27	TRBJ2-7	CASSYRHTQLAGKTYEQYF	TGTGCCAGCAGTTATCGACACACCCAACTAGCGGGGAAGACCTACGAGCAGTACTTC